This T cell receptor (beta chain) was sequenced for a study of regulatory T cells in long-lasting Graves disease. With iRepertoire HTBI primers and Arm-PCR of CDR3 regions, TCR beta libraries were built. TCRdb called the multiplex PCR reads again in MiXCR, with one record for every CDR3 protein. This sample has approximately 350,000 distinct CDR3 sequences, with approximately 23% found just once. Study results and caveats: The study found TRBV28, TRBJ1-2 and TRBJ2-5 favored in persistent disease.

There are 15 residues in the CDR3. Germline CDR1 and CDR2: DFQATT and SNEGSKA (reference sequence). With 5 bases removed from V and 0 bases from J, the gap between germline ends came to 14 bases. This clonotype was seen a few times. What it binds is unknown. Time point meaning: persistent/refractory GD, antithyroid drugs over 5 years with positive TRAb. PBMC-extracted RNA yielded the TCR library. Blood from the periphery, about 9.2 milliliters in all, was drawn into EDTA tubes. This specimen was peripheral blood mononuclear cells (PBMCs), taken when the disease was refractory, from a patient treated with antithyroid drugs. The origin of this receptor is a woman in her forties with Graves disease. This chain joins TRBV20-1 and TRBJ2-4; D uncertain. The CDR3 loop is CSAPAKPLAKNIQYF. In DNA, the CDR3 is TGCAGTGCTCCGGCTAAACCACTAGCCAAAAACATTCAGTACTTC.